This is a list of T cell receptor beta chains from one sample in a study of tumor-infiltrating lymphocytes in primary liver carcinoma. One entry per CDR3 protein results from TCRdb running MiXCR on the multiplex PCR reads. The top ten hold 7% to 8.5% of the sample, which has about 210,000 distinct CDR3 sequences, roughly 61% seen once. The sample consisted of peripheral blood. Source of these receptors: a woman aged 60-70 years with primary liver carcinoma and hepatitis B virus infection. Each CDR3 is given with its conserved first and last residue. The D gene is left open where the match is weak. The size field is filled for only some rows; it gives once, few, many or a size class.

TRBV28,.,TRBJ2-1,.,TGTGCCAGCAGTTCGACGGGAGTTGAGCAGTTCTTC,CASSSTGVEQFF
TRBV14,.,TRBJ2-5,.,TGTGCCAGCAGCCAAGGGATAAACAGTCAAGAGACCCAGTACTTC,CASSQGINSQETQYF
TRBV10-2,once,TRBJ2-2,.,TGCGCCAGCAGGGCGACAGACATGAGCACCGGGGAGCTGTTTTTT,CASRATDMSTGELFF
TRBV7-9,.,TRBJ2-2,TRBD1,TGTGCCAGCTGCTTCCCAGGGGGTCTAAACACCGGGGAGCTGTTTTTT,CASCFPGGLNTGELFF
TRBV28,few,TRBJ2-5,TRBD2,TGTGCCAGCCGGTCACCTAGGACTAGCGGTTTCCAAGAGACCCAGTACTTC,CASRSPRTSGFQETQYF
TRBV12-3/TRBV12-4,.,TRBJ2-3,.,TGTGCCAGCAGCTCCACGGGGCACACAGATACGCAGTATTTT,CASSSTGHTDTQYF
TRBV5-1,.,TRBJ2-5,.,TGCGCCAACAGCCTACAAGAGACCCAGTATTTC,CANSLQETQYF
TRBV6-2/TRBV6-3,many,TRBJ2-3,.,TGTGCCAGCAGCCAACCCAGGGGCACAGATACGCAGTATTTT,CASSQPRGTDTQYF
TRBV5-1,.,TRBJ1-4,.,TGCGCCAGCAGCTCGCAGGGCGTCAAAAATGAAAAACTGTTTTTT,CASSSQGVKNEKLFF
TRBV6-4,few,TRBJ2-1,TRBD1,TGTGCCAGCAGTGATACCGACAGGGGGAATGAGCAGTTCTTC,CASSDTDRGNEQFF
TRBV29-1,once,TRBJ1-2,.,TGCAGCTTTGCAGGGCGATCAGACTATGGCTACACCTTC,CSFAGRSDYGYTF
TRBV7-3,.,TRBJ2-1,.,TGTGCCAGCAGCTTAACGGTGGACAATGAGCAGTTCTTC,CASSLTVDNEQFF
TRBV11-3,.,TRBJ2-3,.,TGTGCCAGCAGCCTTTGGACTAGCACAGATACGCAGTATTTT,CASSLWTSTDTQYF
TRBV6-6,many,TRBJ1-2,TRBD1,TGTGCCAGTGACAGGGGGAGTTCGAAGGGCTACACCTTC,CASDRGSSKGYTF
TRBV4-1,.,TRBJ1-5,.,TGCGCCAGCAGCCAAACGGACAGAAGTAGCAATCAGCCCCAGTATTTC,CASSQTDRSSNQPQYF
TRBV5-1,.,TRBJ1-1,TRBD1,TGCGCCAGCAGCATAACCCAACAGGGGGCGAACACTGAAGCTTTCTTT,CASSITQQGANTEAFF
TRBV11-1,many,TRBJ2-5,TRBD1,TGTGCCAGCAGCTCCCGGGACAGGGGTTTTGGATTACAAGAGACCCAGTACTTC,CASSSRDRGFGLQETQYF
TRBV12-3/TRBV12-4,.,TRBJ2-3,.,TGTGCCAGCAGTTTATCGTCTGGAGTCACCCCGTATTTT,CASSLSSGVTPYF
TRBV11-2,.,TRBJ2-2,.,TGTGCCAGCAGCCTACTGGCAGGAAACACCGGGAAGCTGTTTTTT,CASSLLAGNTGKLFF
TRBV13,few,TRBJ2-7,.,TGTGCCAGCAACAAAGGGACCACCCCCAGCTACGAGCAGTACTTC,CASNKGTTPSYEQYF
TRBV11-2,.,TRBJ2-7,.,TGTGCCAGCAGCTTAGGATTTGGGGACGAACGGTACTTC,CASSLGFGDERYF
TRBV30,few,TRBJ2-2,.,TGTGCCTGGACGGAAGGGGCCGGGGAGCTGTTTTTT,CAWTEGAGELFF
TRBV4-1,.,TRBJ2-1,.,TGTGCCAGCAACCAAGAGAAGGGGAGAAAGTTCTTC,CASNQEKGRKFF
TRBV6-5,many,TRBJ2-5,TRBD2,TGTGCCAGCAGACGGAAGAATGGACTAGCGGGAGGCTCCCAAGAGACCCAGTACTTC,CASRRKNGLAGGSQETQYF
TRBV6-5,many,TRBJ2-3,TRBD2,TGTGCCAGCATCGGAAGGGCGGGAGGGGCAGATACGCAGTATTTT,CASIGRAGGADTQYF
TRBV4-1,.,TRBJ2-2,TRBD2,TGCGCCAGCGGCCAACCCCGACTAGCGGGAGCCCCGAACACCGGGGAGCCGTTTTTT,CASGQPRLAGAPNTGEPFF
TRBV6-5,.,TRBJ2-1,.,TGTGCCAGCGGGCCCCGGGTTCGAGCGGGTCGCTACAATGGGCCGTTCTTC,CASGPRVRAGRYNGPFF
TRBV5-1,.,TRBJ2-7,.,TGCGCCAGCAGCCAAGAGGGTATCGAGCAGTACTTC,CASSQEGIEQYF
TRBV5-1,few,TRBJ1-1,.,TGCGCCAGCAGCCGGGACTCCTTAGAGAGCACTGAAGCTTTCTTT,CASSRDSLESTEAFF
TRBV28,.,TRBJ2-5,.,TGTGCCAACAGTCAACGGGAACAAGAGACCCAGTACTTC,CANSQREQETQYF
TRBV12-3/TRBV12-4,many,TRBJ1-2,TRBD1,TGTGCCAGCAGGGCCCGGGACAGCGTCGGTGGCTACACCTTC,CASRARDSVGGYTF
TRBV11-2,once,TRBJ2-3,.,TGTGCCTGGGCGGGCAGATTGGGGGATACACAATATTTT,CAWAGRLGDTQYF
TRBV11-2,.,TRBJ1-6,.,TGCACTAGCAGCTTAGAAACAGGAGGCAATTCGCCCCTCCACTTT,CTSSLETGGNSPLHF
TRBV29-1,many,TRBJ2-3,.,TGCAGTATGGGCCTTAGTAGCACAGATACGCAGTATTTT,CSMGLSSTDTQYF
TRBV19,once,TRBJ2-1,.,TGTGCCAGTAGTATAGCGTCTAGCGTTAATGAGCAGTTCTTC,CASSIASSVNEQFF
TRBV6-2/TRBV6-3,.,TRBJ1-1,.,TGTGCCAGCAGTTACCCCCAGGGGCACACTGAAGCTTTCTTT,CASSYPQGHTEAFF
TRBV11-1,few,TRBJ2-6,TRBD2,TGCGCCAGCAGCGGCGGGAGGGACAGCTACTCTGGGGCCAACGTCCCGACTTTC,CASSGGRDSYSGANVPTF
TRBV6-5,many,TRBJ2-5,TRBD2,TGTGCCAGCAGTTACTCGACGAGGACTAGTACAGAGACCCAGTACTTC,CASSYSTRTSTETQYF
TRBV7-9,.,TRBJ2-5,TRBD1,TGTGCCAGCAGCCTAGGACAGGGGCAGGGGACCCAGTACTTC,CASSLGQGQGTQYF
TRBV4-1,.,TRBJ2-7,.,TGCGCCAGCAGCCAAGATAACATGGCAGGGTTGAGAGAGCAGTACTTC,CASSQDNMAGLREQYF
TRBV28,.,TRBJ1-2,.,TGTGCCAGCAGTTTCCCGGGGGGCGACGACTATGGCTACACCTTC,CASSFPGGDDYGYTF